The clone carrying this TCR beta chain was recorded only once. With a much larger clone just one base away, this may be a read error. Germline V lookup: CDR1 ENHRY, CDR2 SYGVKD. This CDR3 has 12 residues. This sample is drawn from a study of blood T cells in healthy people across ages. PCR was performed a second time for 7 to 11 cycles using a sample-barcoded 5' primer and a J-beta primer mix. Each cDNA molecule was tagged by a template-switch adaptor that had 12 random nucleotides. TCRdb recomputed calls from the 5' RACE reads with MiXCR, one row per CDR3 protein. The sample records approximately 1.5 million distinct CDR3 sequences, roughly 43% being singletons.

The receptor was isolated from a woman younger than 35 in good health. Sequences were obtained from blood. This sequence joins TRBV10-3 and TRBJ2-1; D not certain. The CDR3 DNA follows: TGTGCCGTCAGTGAGCAGAGTAATGAGCAGTTCTTC. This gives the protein CAVSEQSNEQFF.